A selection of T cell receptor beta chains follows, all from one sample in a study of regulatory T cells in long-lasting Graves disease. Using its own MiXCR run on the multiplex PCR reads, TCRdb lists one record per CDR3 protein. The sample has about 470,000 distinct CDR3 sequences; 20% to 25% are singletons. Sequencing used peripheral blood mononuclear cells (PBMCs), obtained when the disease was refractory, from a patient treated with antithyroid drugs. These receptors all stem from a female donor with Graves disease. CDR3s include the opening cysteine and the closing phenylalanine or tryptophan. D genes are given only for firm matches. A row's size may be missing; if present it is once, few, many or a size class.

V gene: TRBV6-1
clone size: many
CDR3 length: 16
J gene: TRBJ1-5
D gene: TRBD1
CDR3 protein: CASRPIGQGNNQPQHF
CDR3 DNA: TGTGCCAGCAGACCTATCGGACAGGGGAATAATCAGCCCCAGCATTTT

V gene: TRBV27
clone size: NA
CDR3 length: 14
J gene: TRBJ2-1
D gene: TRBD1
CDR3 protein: CASSFLGTGDEQFF
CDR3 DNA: TGTGCCAGCAGTTTTTTAGGGACAGGGGATGAGCAGTTCTTC

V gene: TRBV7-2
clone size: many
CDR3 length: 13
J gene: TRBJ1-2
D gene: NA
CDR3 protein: CASSSPQGAGYTF
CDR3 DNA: TGTGCCAGCAGCTCCCCTCAAGGGGCTGGCTACACCTTC

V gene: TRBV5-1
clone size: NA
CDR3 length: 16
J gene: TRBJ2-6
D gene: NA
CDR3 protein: CATKLTASSGANVLTF
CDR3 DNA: TGCGCCACCAAGTTGACTGCTAGCTCTGGGGCCAACGTCCTGACTTTC

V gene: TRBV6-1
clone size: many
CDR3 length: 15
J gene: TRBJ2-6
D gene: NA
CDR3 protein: CASSEIPSGANVLTF
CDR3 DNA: TGTGCCAGCAGTGAAATCCCCTCTGGGGCCAACGTCCTGACTTTC

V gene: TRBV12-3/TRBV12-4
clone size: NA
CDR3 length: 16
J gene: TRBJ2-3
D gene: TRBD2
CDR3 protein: CASSWTSGAHTDTQYF
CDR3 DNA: TGTGCCAGCAGTTGGACTAGCGGGGCCCACACAGATACGCAGTATTTT

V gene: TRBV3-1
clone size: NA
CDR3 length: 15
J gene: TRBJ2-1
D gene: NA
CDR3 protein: CASSQGQIYYNEQFF
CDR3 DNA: TGTGCCAGCAGCCAAGGACAGATCTATTACAATGAGCAGTTCTTC

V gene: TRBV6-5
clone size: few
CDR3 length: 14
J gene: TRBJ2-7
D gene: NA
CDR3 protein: CASSYNGASYEQYF
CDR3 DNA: TGTGCCAGCAGTTACAATGGGGCCTCCTACGAGCAGTACTTC

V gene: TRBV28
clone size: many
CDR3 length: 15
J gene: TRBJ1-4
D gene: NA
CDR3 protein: CASSLVTPPTEKLFF
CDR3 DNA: TGTGCCAGCAGTTTAGTGACCCCGCCTACAGAAAAACTGTTTTTT

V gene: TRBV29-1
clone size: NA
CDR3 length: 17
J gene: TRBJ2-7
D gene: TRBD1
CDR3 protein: CSVEAEGGRGRPYEQYF
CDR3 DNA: TGCAGCGTTGAAGCAGAGGGGGGCAGGGGGCGCCCCTACGAGCAGTACTTC

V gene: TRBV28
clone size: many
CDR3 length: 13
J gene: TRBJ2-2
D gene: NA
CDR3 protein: CASSLLTTGELFF
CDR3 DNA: TGTGCCAGCAGTTTACTAACCACCGGGGAGCTGTTTTTT

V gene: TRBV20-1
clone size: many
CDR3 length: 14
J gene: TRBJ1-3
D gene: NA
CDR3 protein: CSASPGLDGNTIYF
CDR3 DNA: TGCAGTGCTAGTCCAGGGCTCGATGGAAACACCATATATTTT

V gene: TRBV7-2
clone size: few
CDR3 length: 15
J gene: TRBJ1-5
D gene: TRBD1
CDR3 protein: CASSLTGRENQPQHF
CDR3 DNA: TGTGCCAGCAGCCTGACAGGGAGGGAGAATCAGCCCCAGCATTTT

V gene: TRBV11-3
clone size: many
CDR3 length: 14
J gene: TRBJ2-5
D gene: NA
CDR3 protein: CASSSGLVRETQYF
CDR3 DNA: TGTGCCAGCAGCTCGGGACTGGTCCGAGAGACCCAGTACTTC

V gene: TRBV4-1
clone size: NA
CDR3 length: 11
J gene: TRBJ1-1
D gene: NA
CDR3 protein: CASSHGVEAFF
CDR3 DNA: TGCGCCAGCAGCCATGGGGTTGAAGCTTTCTTT

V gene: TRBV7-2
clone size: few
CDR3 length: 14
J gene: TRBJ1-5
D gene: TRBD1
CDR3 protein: CASSFNRGSQPQHF
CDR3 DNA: TGTGCCAGCAGCTTTAACAGGGGAAGTCAGCCCCAGCATTTT

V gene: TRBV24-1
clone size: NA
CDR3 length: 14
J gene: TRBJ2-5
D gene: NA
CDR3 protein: CATSEKGPQETQYF
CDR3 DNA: TGTGCCACCAGTGAAAAGGGGCCCCAAGAGACCCAGTACTTC

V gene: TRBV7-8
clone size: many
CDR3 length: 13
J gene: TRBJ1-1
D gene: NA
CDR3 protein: CASSERASTEAFF
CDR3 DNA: TGTGCCAGCAGCGAAAGGGCAAGCACTGAAGCTTTCTTT

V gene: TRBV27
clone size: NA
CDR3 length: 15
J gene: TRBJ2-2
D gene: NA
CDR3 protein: CASSPAGGSAGELFF
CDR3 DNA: TGTGCCAGCAGTCCGGCTGGGGGAAGTGCCGGGGAGCTGTTTTTT

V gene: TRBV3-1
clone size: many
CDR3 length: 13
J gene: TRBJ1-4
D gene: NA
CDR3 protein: CASSQDPGEKLFF
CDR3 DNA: TGTGCCAGCAGCCAAGATCCCGGGGAAAAACTGTTTTTT

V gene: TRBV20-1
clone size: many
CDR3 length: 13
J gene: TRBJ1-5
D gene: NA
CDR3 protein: CSARHDSNQPQHF
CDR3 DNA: TGCAGTGCTAGACACGATAGCAATCAGCCCCAGCATTTT

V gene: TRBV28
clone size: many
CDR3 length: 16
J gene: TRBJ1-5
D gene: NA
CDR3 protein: CASSLRGIRGNQPQHF
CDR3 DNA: TGTGCCAGCAGTTTGCGTGGGATAAGGGGCAATCAGCCCCAGCATTTT

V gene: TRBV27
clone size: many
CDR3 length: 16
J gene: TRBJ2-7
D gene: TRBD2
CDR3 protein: CASSSVWGGNSYEQYF
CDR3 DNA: TGTGCCAGCAGTAGTGTATGGGGGGGGAACTCCTACGAGCAGTACTTC

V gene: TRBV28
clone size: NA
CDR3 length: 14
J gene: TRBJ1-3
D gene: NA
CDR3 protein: CASSFRISGNTIYF
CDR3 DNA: TGTGCCAGCAGTTTCAGGATCTCTGGAAACACCATATATTTT

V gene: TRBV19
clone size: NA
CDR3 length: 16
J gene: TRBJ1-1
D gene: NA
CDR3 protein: CASSRDSGNMNTEAFF
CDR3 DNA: TGTGCCAGTAGTCGCGATAGTGGAAATATGAACACTGAAGCTTTCTTT

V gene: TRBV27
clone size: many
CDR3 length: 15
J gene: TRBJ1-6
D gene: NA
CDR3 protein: CASLTGGFRGSPLHF
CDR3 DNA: TGTGCCAGCCTCACGGGAGGGTTTAGGGGTTCACCCCTCCACTTT

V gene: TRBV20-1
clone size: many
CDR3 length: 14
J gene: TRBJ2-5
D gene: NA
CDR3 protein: CSARDLRGGETQYF
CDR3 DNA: TGCAGTGCTAGAGACCTCAGGGGAGGAGAGACCCAGTACTTC

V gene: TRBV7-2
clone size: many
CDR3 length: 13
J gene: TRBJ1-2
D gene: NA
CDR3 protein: CASRAGHNYGYTF
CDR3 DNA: TGTGCCAGCAGAGCGGGACACAACTATGGCTACACCTTC

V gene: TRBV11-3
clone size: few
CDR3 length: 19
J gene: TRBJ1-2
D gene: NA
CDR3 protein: CASSSLPLSGTKEDYGYTF
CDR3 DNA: TGTGCCAGCAGCTCACTCCCTTTGTCCGGGACTAAGGAGGACTATGGCTACACCTTC

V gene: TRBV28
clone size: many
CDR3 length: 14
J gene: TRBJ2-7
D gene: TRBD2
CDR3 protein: CASSLAGHTYEQYF
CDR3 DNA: TGTGCCAGCAGCCTAGCGGGACACACCTACGAGCAGTACTTC

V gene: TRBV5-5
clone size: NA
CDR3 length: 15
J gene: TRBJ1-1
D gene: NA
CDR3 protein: CASSLTHWGSVEAFF
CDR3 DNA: TGTGCCAGCAGCCTGACACACTGGGGAAGTGTGGAAGCTTTCTTT

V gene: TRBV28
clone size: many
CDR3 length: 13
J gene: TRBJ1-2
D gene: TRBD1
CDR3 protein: CASSSGQPAGYTF
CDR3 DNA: TGTGCCAGCAGCTCGGGACAGCCAGCGGGCTACACCTTC

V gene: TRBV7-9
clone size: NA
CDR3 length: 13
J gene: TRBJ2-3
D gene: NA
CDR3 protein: CASRGSTTDTQYF
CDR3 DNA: TGTGCCAGCAGGGGCTCCACGACAGATACGCAGTATTTT

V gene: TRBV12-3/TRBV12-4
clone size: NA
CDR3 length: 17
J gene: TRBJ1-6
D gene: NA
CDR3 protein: CASRPWAFSSYNSPLHF
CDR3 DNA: TGTGCCAGCAGGCCTTGGGCGTTCAGCTCCTATAATTCACCCCTCCACTTT

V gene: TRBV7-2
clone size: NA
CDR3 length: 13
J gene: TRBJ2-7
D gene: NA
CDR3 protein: CASSRIQGYEQYF
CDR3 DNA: TGTGCCAGCTCACGTATACAGGGATACGAGCAGTACTTC

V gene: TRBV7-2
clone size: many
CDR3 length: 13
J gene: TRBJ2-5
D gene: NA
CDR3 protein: CASNMGGLGTQYF
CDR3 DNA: TGTGCCAGCAATATGGGGGGGCTTGGGACCCAGTACTTC

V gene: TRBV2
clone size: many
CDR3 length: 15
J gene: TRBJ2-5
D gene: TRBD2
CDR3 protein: CASSESPSGEETQYF
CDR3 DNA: TGTGCCAGCAGTGAAAGTCCTAGCGGGGAAGAGACCCAGTACTTC

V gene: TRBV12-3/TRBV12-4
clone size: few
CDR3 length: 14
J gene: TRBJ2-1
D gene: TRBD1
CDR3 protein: CASSPGTGWNEQFF
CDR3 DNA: TGTGCCAGCAGTCCCGGGACAGGGTGGAATGAGCAGTTCTTC

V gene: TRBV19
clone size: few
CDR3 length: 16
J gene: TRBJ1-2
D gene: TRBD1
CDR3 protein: CASSTLGQGGIYGYTF
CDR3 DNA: TGTGCCAGTAGCACCTTAGGACAGGGAGGTATCTATGGCTACACCTTC

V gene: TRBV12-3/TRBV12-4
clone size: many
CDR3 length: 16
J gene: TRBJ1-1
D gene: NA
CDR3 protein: CASSSPGAGSVTEAFF
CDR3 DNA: TGTGCCAGCAGTTCTCCTGGGGCAGGCTCGGTCACTGAAGCTTTCTTT

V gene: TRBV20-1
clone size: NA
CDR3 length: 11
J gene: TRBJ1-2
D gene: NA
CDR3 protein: CSALGDYGYTF
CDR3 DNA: TGCAGTGCTTTGGGAGACTATGGCTACACCTTC

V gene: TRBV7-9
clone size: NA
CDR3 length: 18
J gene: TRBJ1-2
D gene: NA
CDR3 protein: CASSLSPRKAGVSYGYTF
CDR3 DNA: TGTGCCAGCAGCTTAAGCCCGAGGAAGGCTGGTGTTAGCTATGGCTACACCTTC

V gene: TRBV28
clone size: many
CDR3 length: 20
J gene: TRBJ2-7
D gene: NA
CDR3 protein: CASSTSSGTWRRGLSYEQYF
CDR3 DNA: TGTGCCAGCAGTACGAGCTCCGGGACTTGGAGGCGGGGCCTGTCCTACGAGCAGTACTTC

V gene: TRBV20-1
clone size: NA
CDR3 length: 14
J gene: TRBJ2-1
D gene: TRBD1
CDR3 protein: CSATGTGDLNEQFF
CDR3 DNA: TGCAGTGCTACCGGGACAGGGGACCTTAATGAGCAGTTCTTC

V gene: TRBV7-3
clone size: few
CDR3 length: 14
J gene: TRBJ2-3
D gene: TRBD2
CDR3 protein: CARGLLAEADTQYF
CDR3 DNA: TGTGCCAGGGGCCTTCTAGCGGAAGCAGATACGCAGTATTTT

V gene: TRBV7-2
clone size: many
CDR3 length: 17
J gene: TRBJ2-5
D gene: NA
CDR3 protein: CASSLAELGPTWETQYF
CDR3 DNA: TGTGCCAGCAGCTTAGCGGAGTTAGGGCCCACGTGGGAGACCCAGTACTTC

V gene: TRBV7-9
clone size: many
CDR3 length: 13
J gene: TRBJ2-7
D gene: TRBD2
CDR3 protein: CASSLGGGNEQYF
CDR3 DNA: TGTGCCAGCAGCTTAGGGGGGGGAAACGAGCAGTACTTC

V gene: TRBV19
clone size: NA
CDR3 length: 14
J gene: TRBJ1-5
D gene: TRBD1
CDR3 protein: CASSILTGVQPQHF
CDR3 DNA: TGTGCCAGTAGTATACTGACAGGGGTTCAGCCCCAGCATTTT

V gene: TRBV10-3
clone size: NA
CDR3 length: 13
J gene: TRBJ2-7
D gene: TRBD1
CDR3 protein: CAIGTGEPPEQYF
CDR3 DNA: TGTGCCATCGGGACAGGGGAGCCCCCCGAGCAGTACTTC

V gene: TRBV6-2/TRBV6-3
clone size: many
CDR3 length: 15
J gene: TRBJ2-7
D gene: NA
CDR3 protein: CASSYSGYSSYEQYF
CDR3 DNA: TGTGCCAGCAGTTACTCTGGGTACAGCTCCTACGAGCAGTACTTC

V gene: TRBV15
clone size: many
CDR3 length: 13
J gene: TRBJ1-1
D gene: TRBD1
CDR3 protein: CATGGQGGTEAFF
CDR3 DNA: TGTGCCACCGGGGGACAGGGTGGCACTGAAGCTTTCTTT

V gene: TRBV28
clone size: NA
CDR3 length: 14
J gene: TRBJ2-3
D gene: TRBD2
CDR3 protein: CASASSGRADTQYF
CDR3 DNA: TGTGCCAGCGCATCTTCAGGGAGGGCAGATACGCAGTATTTT

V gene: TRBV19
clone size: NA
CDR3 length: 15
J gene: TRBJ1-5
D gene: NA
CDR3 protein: CASSIWQAHPEPQHF
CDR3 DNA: TGTGCCAGTAGTATATGGCAGGCCCACCCGGAGCCCCAGCATTTT

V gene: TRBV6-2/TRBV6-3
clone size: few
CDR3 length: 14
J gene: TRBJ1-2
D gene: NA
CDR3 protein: CASRMGTRRGGYTF
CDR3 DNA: TGTGCCAGCAGAATGGGGACGCGAAGGGGTGGCTACACCTTC

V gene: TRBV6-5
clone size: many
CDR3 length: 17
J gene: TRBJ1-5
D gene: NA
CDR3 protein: CASSYHPDVWKNQPQHF
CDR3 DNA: TGTGCCAGCAGTTACCATCCGGACGTGTGGAAAAATCAGCCCCAGCATTTT